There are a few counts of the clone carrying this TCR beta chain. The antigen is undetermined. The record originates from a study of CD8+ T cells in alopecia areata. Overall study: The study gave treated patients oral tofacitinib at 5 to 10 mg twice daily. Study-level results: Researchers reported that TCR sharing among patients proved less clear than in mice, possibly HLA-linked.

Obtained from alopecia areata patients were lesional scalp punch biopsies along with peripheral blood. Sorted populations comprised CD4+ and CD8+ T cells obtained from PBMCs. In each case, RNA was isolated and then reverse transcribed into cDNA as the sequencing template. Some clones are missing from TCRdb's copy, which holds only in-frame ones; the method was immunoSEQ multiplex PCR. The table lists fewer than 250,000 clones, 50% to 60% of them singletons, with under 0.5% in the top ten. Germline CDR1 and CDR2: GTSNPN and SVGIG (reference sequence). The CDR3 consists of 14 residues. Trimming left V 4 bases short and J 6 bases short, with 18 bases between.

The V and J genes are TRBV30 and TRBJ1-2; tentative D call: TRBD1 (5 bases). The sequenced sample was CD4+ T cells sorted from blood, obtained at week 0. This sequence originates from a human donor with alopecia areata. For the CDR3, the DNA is TGTGCCTGGAATTTCGGACCTTGGGGGGATGGCTACACCTTC. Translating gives CAWNFGPWGDGYTF.